The 25 T cell receptor beta chains below all came from one sample that was sequenced in a study of technical replicates of blood from several donors. Sequencing was performed with immunoSEQ multiplex PCR; in TCRdb, only in-frame clones are kept and a portion is missing. The sample contains 60,000 or so clones, just under 90% of which appear only once. Sequences were obtained from PBMCs. The receptors come from a human donor in good health. Some clones in this sample may be carry-over from other donors' samples.

The V call is TRBV11-3, the J call TRBJ2-1, with 11 bases aligning to TRBD2. The CDR3 consists of 15 residues. V dropped 4 bases and J dropped 5; count of bases not matched to a gene: 4. Per germline, CDR1 SGHNT and CDR2 YENEEA. This CDR3 reads CASSSGLAENNEQFF. DNA of the CDR3: TGTGCCAGCAGCTCGGGACTAGCGGAAAACAATGAGCAGTTCTTC.

V is TRBV7-8 and J is TRBJ1-1; 9 bases fit TRBD1. Germline V gene data show CDR1 as SGHVS and CDR2 as FQNEAQ. This CDR3 is built from 15 residues. After removal of 4 bases from V and 4 bases from J, the junction contained 7 bases not matched to a gene. CDR3 nucleotides: TGTGCCAGCAGCTCCTACACAGGGGGCTTCACTGAAGCTTTCTTT. Translation gives CASSSYTGGFTEAFF.

The chain couples TRBV5-4 to TRBJ2-1, with 7 positions matching TRBD2. The CDR3 length is 14 residues. Per germline, CDR1 SGHNT and CDR2 YYREEE (reference sequence). With 4 bases clipped from V and 8 bases from J, the junction kept 9 bases outside the gene matches. The CDR3 is CASSSVAGSHEQFF. The CDR3 nucleotides read TGTGCCAGCAGCAGCGTAGCGGGTTCACATGAGCAGTTCTTC.

The chain is built from TRBV4-3 and TRBJ1-2, with D possibly TRBD1 on 6 matching bases. Germline V CDR1 and CDR2: LGHNA, YSLEER. The V and J ends lost 4 bases and 4 bases respectively, with 16 bases between them. The CDR3 is 15 residues long. In DNA, the CDR3 is TGCGCCAGCAGCCCAAAGGGCCGGGACACCTATGGCTACACCTTC. Amino acid sequence: CASSPKGRDTYGYTF.

V is TRBV5-8 and J is TRBJ1-5; D is possibly TRBD1 (6 bases). CDR1 and CDR2 from the germline V gene are SGHTS and YDEGEE. The CDR3 sequence is 15 residues long. V lost 4 bases, J lost 6 bases, and 17 bases lay in between. CDR3 sequence: CASSPTGTGSQPQHF. CDR3 coding DNA: TGTGCCAGCAGCCCGACAGGAACGGGGAGTCAGCCCCAGCATTTT.

For the CDR3, the DNA is TGTGCCAGCATCAAATGGACAGCCTTTGAAGCTTTCTTT. Translating it yields CASIKWTAFEAFF. J is TRBJ1-1 and V is TRBV5-8; maybe TRBD1 (6 bases). The CDR3 sequence is 13 residues long. Germline CDR1 and CDR2: SGHTS and YDEGEE. V lost 6 bases and J lost 7, with 16 bases in between. Looking up the rest from reference TRBV5-8 and TRBJ1-1 gives the full variable domain: EAGVTQSPTHLIKTRGQQATLRCSPISGHTSVYWYQQALGLGLQFLLWYDEGEERNRGNFPPRFSGRQFPNYSSELNVNALELEDSALYLCASIKWTAFEAFFGQGTRLTVV.

In its sample, this clone was seen once. V is TRBV19 and J is TRBJ1-3; weak D call: TRBD1 (6 bases). The CDR3 is 16 residues long. Per germline, CDR1 LNHDA and CDR2 SQIVND (reference sequence). V lost 2 bases and J 0 bases, leaving 11 bases between the germline ends. DNA of the CDR3: TGTGCCAGTAGTATAATGGGACACCACTCTGGAAACACCATATATTTT. Translating gives CASSIMGHHSGNTIYF.

This clone showed up just a few times. The chain uses TRBV30 and TRBJ1-1; no firm D call. This CDR3 spans 13 amino acids. CDR1 GTSNPN and CDR2 SVGIG come from the germline V gene (reference sequence). V lost 2 bases, J lost 0 bases, and 7 bases lay in between. This CDR3 reads CAWSRGMNTEAFF. CDR3 bases: TGTGCCTGGAGTCGGGGTATGAACACTGAAGCTTTCTTT.

In its sample, this clone was seen a few times. The chain combines TRBV5-8 with TRBJ1-5; TRBD1 matches at 7 bases. The CDR3 has 16 residues. V shed 4 bases, J shed 4 bases, and the junction held 11 bases outside the gene matches. Looked up from germline, CDR1 is SGHTS and CDR2 is YDEGEE. The CDR3 DNA reads as TGTGCCAGCAGCGTGGTGAGAGGGGGCCTAAATCAGCCCCAGCATTTT. It yields the protein CASSVVRGGLNQPQHF.

The chain joins TRBV19 to TRBJ2-1, with D possibly matching TRBD1 (6 bases). Between the trimmed V and J ends, which lost 7 bases and 5 bases, there was a span of 12 bases. The CDR3 loop spans 13 amino acids. CDR1 LNHDA and CDR2 SQIVND come from the germline V gene (reference sequence). DNA for the CDR3: TGTGCCAGTACGTACAGGGAAAACAATGAGCAGTTCTTC. This translates into CASTYRENNEQFF.

CDR3 coding DNA: TGTGCCAGCAGCCCAAGGACAGGAGGGCAAGAGACCCAGTACTTC. Protein product: CASSPRTGGQETQYF. This chain connects TRBV11-3 to TRBJ2-5; maybe TRBD1 (7 bases). The CDR3 has 15 amino acids. The germline CDR1 and CDR2 sequences are SGHNT and YENEEA. The V and J ends lost 5 bases and 2 bases respectively, with 15 bases between them.

The genes are TRBV6-5 and TRBJ1-5; TRBD1 agrees at 7 bases. V was clipped by 5 bases and J by 6 bases; unmatched bases: 7. Germline-derived CDR1 and CDR2 are MNHEY and SVGAGI. The CDR3 is 14 amino acids. Here the CDR3 reads CASSDYRGTQPQHF. CDR3 coding DNA: TGTGCCAGCAGTGACTACAGGGGTACTCAGCCCCAGCATTTT.

The chain combines TRBV18 with TRBJ2-4, with 9 bases that match TRBD1. Losses at the gene ends were 3 bases for V and 0 bases for J; bases not matched to a gene: 0. This CDR3 has 15 residues. Germline V gene sequence: CDR1 KGHSH, CDR2 LQKENI. Here the CDR3 reads CASSPGQGAKNIQYF. DNA for the CDR3: TGTGCCAGCTCACCGGGACAGGGAGCCAAAAACATTCAGTACTTC. Using reference TRBV18 and TRBJ2-4 for the parts outside the CDR3, the full variable domain is NAGVMQNPRHLVRRRGQEARLRCSPMKGHSHVYWYRQLPEEGLKFMVYLQKENIIDESGMPKERFSAEFPKEGPSILRIQQVVRGDSAAYFCASSPGQGAKNIQYFGAGTRLSVL.

The chain links TRBV5-4 to TRBJ2-7, with 10 bases fitting TRBD2. The germline V gene has CDR1 SGHNT and CDR2 YYREEE (reference sequence). This CDR3 has 16 amino acids. V gave up 6 bases and J gave up 2 bases; unmatched junction bases: 11. This CDR3 reads CASTQAGTSVTYEQYF. CDR3 coding DNA: TGTGCCAGCACCCAGGCCGGGACTAGCGTAACCTACGAGCAGTACTTC.

CDR3 bases: TGTGCCAGCAGCATTCGCGGGGGCAGCTCCTACAATGAGCAGTTCTTC. Translating it yields CASSIRGGSSYNEQFF. The genes are TRBV9 and TRBJ2-1, with D possibly being TRBD2 (7 bases). Germline assignment: CDR1 SGDLS and CDR2 YYNGEE. Between the trimmed V and J ends, which lost 4 bases and 0 bases, there was a span of 14 bases. The CDR3 is 16 residues long.

This chain connects TRBV15 to TRBJ2-2, with TRBD1 matching 9 bases. Germline loops: CDR1 LNHNV, CDR2 YYDKDF (reference sequence). The J segment lost 6 bases and the V segment lost 6 bases, leaving 14 bases of the junction unmatched. The CDR3 consists of 17 residues. The CDR3 protein is CATRRPPAGQGAGELFF. The CDR3 nucleotides are TGTGCCACCAGAAGACCGCCGGCGGGACAGGGAGCCGGGGAGCTGTTTTTT.

The chain combines TRBV19 with TRBJ2-5; 9 positions match TRBD1. Trimming cost V 6 bases and J 9 bases; bases outside gene matches: 14. CDR3 length: 15 residues. CDR1 LNHDA and CDR2 SQIVND come from the germline V gene (reference sequence). CDR3 sequence reads: CASRNPGTGSEAQYF. CDR3 in DNA: TGTGCCAGTAGAAACCCCGGGACAGGGTCTGAGGCCCAGTACTTC. The full variable domain, rest sourced from reference TRBV19 and TRBJ2-5, is DGGITQSPKYLFRKEGQNVTLSCEQNLNHDAMYWYRQDPGQGLRLIYYSQIVNDFQKGDIAEGYSVSREKKESFPLTVTSAQKNPTAFYLCASRNPGTGSEAQYFGPGTRLLVL.

The V and J genes are TRBV10-1 and TRBJ2-7; maybe TRBD1 (5 bases). The germline gives CDR1 WNHNN, CDR2 SYGVQD (reference sequence). V lost 10 bases, J lost 3 bases, and 16 bases lay in between. CDR3 length: 13 amino acids. As DNA, the CDR3 is TGCGCCACCCCCCTCAGCAGGGTCTACGAGCAGTACTTC. As protein: CATPLSRVYEQYF.

The genes are TRBV4-3 and TRBJ2-7, with 9 bases lining up with TRBD1. The V gene's germline CDR1 is LGHNA and CDR2 YSLEER. Germline trimming cut 1 base from V and 1 base from J; bases unmatched to any gene: 2. The CDR3 has 15 amino acids. CDR3 bases: TGCGCCAGCAGCCAAGGGACAGGGGAGTCCTACGAGCAGTACTTC. As protein: CASSQGTGESYEQYF.

The CDR3: CASSSPDRAWTGNTEAFF. DNA for the CDR3: TGTGCCAGCAGCTCGCCCGACAGGGCCTGGACAGGGAACACTGAAGCTTTCTTT. The chain links TRBV7-9 to TRBJ1-1; 7 positions match TRBD1. V dropped 4 bases and J dropped 1; count of bases not matched to a gene: 15. The germline V gene has CDR1 SEHNR and CDR2 FQNEAQ (reference sequence). This CDR3 comprises 18 residues.

Regarding this clone: At one of its ends the junction is not consistent with the germline gene, which may arise from a read error. The genes are TRBV10-3 and TRBJ2-5, with D possibly being TRBD2 (7 bases). Germline CDR1 ENHRY, CDR2 SYGVKD. The CDR3 runs 13 residues. The DNA for the CDR3 is TGTACCATCAGGGGAGGGGCCCAAGAGACCCAGTACTTC. As protein: CTIRGGAQETQYF.

This CDR3 is CASSLLAPTGGGQQYF. In nucleotides, the CDR3 is TGTGCCAGCAGTTTGCTAGCCCCGACAGGGGGCGGACAGCAGTACTTC. This sequence joins TRBV28 and TRBJ2-7; 10 bases are shared with TRBD1. The germline CDR1 and CDR2 sequences are MDHEN and SYDVKM. There are 16 residues in the CDR3. J gave up 8 bases and V 3 bases, and 13 bases lay outside the gene matches.

This chain connects TRBV6-6 to TRBJ1-5; D is perhaps TRBD1 (6 bases). CDR1 is MNHNY and CDR2 is SVGAGI in the germline V gene (reference sequence). The V end was cut by 6 bases, the J end by 4 bases, with 13 bases between. CDR3 length: 14 residues. This CDR3 is CASSSGGANQPQHF. CDR3 nucleotides: TGTGCCAGCAGCTCGGGGGGGGCGAATCAGCCCCAGCATTTT.

Only one count was recorded for this clone. This chain connects TRBV5-1 to TRBJ2-2, with 8 positions matching TRBD1. The V segment lost 1 base and the J segment 6 bases; nucleotides outside the gene matches: 2. This CDR3 contains 14 residues. From germline, CDR1 is SGHRS and CDR2 YFSETQ. CDR3 DNA: TGCGCCAGCAGCTTGCCAGGGGGCCCCGGGGAGCTGTTTTTT. It yields the protein CASSLPGGPGELFF.

This sequence joins TRBV5-4 and TRBJ2-1, with 8 bases aligning to TRBD2. The germline CDR1 and CDR2 sequences are SGHNT and YYREEE (reference sequence). The CDR3 covers 14 residues. The junction had 13 bases not matched to a gene; V was cut back by 6 bases and J by 11 bases. The CDR3 here is CASKIGGDYGQQFF. The DNA for the CDR3 is TGTGCCAGCAAGATCGGGGGGGACTACGGGCAGCAGTTCTTC.